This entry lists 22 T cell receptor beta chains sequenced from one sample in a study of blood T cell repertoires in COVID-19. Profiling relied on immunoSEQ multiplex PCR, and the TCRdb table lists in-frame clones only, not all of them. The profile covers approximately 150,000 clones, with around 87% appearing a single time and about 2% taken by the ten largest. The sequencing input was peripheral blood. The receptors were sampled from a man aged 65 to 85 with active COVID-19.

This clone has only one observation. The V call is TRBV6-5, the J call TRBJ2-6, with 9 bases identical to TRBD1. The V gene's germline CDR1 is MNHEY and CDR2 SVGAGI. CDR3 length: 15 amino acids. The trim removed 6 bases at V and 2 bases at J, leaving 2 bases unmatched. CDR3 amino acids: CASRGQGPGANVLTF. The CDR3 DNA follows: TGTGCCAGCAGAGGACAGGGGCCTGGGGCCAACGTCCTGACTTTC.

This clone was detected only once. The CDR3 DNA sequence: TGTGCCAGCAGACGGACTAGCGGGAGAGGGACAGATACGCAGTATTTT. Encoded protein: CASRRTSGRGTDTQYF. This chain connects TRBV27 to TRBJ2-3; 13 bases fit TRBD2. V lost 6 bases, J lost 3 bases, and 6 bases stayed unmatched. This CDR3 is built from 16 residues. Germline CDR1 reads MNHEY; CDR2 reads SMNVEV (reference sequence).

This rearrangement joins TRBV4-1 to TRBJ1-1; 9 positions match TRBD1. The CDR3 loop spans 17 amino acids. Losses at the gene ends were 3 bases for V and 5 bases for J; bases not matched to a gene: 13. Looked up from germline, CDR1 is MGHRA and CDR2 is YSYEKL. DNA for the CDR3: TGCGCCAGCAGCCAGGGGCCTCGACAGGGGGGGCGAACTGAAGCTTTCTTT. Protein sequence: CASSQGPRQGGRTEAFF.

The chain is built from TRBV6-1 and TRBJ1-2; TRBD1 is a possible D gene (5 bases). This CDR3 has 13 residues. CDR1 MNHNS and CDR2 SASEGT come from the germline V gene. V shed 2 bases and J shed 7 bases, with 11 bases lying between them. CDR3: CASSEFTGGGYTF. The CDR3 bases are TGTGCCAGCAGTGAATTTACGGGGGGTGGCTACACCTTC.

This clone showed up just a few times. The CDR3 spells CASSGTGTYEQYF. CDR3 nucleotide sequence: TGTGCCAGTTCCGGGACAGGGACCTACGAGCAGTACTTC. The V gene is TRBV7-9, the J gene TRBJ2-7; 9 bases match TRBD1. The V segment lost 9 bases and the J segment 2 bases; nucleotides outside the gene matches: 5. The CDR3 covers 13 residues. Looked up from germline, CDR1 is SEHNR and CDR2 is FQNEAQ (reference sequence).

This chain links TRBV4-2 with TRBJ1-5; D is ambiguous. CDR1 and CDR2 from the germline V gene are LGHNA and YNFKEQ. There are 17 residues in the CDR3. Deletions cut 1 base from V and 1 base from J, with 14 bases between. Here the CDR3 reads CASSQASVSESNQPQHF. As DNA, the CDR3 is TGTGCCAGCAGCCAAGCCTCCGTAAGCGAGAGCAATCAGCCCCAGCATTTT.

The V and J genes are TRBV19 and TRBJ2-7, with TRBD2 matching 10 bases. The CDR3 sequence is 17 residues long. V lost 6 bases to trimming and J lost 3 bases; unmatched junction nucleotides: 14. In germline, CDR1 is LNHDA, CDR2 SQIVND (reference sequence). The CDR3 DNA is TGTGCCAGTAGATTAGCGGGAGGCTCCTCCTACTACTACGAGCAGTACTTC. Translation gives CASRLAGGSSYYYEQYF.

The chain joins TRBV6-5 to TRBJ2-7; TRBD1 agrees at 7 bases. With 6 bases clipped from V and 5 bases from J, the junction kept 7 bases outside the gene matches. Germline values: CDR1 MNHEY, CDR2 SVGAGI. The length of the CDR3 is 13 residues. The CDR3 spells CASRETGTHEQYF. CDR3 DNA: TGTGCCAGCAGGGAGACAGGGACCCACGAGCAGTACTTC.

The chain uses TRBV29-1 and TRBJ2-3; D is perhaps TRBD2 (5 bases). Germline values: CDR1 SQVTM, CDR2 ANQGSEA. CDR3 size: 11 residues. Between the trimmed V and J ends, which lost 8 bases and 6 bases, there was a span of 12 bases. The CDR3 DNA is TGCAGCTCTCTGGGCGGGGATACGCAGTATTTT. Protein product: CSSLGGDTQYF.

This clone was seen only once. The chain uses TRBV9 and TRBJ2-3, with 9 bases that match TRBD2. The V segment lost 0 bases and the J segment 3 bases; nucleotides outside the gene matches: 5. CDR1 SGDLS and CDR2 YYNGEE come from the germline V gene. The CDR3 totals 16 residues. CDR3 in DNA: TGTGCCAGCAGCGTAGAGACGGGACTAGCAACAGATACGCAGTATTTT. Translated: CASSVETGLATDTQYF.

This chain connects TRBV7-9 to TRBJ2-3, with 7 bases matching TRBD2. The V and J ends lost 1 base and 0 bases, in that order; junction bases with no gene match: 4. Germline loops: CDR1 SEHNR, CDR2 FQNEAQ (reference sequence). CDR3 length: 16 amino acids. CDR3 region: CASSLVSSGSTDTQYF. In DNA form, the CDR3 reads TGTGCCAGCAGCTTAGTTTCTAGCGGTAGCACAGATACGCAGTATTTT.

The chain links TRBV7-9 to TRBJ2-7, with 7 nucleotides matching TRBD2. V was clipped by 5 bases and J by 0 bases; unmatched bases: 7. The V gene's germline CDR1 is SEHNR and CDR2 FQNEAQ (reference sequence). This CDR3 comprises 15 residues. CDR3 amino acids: CASSRSGSSSYEQYF. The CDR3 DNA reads TGTGCCAGCAGCCGTAGCGGGTCTAGCTCCTACGAGCAGTACTTC.

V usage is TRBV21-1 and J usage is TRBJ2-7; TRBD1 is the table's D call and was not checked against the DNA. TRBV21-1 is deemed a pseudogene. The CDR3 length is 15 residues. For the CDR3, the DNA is TGTGCCAGCAGCAAAGGACAGGGGGCGCGGTACGAGCAGTACTTC. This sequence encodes CASSKGQGARYEQYF.

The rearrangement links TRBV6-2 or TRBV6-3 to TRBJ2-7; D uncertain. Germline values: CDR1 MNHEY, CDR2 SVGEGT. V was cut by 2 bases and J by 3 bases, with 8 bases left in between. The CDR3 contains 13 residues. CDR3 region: CASSYGQYYEQYF. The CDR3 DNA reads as TGTGCCAGCAGTTACGGGCAGTACTACGAGCAGTACTTC.

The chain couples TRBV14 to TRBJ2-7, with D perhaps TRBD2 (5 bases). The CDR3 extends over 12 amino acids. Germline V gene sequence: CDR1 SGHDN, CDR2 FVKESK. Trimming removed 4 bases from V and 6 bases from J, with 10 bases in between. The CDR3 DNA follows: TGTGCCAGCAGCCTGGGCAGCGGCGAGCAGTACTTC. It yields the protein CASSLGSGEQYF.

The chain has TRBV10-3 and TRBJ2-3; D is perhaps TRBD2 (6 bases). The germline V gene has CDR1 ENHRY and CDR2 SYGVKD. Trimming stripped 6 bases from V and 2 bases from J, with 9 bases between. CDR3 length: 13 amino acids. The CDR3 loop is CAIRGDSTDTQYF. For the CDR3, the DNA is TGTGCCATCAGGGGGGACTCCACAGATACGCAGTATTTT.

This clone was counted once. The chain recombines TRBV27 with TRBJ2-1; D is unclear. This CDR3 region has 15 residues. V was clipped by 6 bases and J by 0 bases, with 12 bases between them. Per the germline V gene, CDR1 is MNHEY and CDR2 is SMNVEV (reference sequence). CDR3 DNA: TGTGCCAGCAGGGAAGACACGAGCTCCTACAATGAGCAGTTCTTC. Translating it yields CASREDTSSYNEQFF.

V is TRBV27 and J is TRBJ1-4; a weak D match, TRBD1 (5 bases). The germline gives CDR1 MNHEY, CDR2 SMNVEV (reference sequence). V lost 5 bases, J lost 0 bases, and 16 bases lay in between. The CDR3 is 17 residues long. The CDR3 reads CASSTPGKGATNEKLFF. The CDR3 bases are TGTGCCAGCAGTACCCCAGGGAAAGGAGCAACTAATGAAAAACTGTTTTTT.

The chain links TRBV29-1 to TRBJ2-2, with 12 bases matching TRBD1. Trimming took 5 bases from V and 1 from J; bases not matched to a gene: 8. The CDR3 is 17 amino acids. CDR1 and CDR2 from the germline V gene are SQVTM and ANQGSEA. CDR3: CSVRGQGAIQNTGELFF. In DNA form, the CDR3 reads TGCAGCGTTCGGGGACAGGGGGCCATTCAGAACACCGGGGAGCTGTTTTTT.

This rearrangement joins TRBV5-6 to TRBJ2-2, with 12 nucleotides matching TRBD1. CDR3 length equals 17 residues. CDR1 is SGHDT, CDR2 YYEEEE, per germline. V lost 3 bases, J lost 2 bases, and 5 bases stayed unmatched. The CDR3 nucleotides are TGTGCCAGCAGCTGGGACAGGGGGCGCGGAAACACCGGGGAGCTGTTTTTT. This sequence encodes CASSWDRGRGNTGELFF.

As DNA, the CDR3 is TGTGCCACCAGTGATCTACAGGGTTACCCCGGGGAGCTGTTTTTT. The encoded protein is CATSDLQGYPGELFF. The chain recombines TRBV24-1 with TRBJ2-2; tentative D call: TRBD1 (6 bases). CDR1 and CDR2 (germline): KGHDR, SFDVKD. The V end lost 3 bases, the J end lost 6 bases, and 13 bases lay between the germline ends. This CDR3 has 15 residues.

In DNA, the CDR3 is TGTGCCAGCAGCGGACTACCGGGACAGGGTTTCCCAGATACGCAGTATTTT. Protein sequence: CASSGLPGQGFPDTQYF. The V call is TRBV5-8, the J call TRBJ2-3; 9 bases are shared with TRBD1. Per the germline V gene, CDR1 is SGHTS and CDR2 is YDEGEE. The trim removed 4 bases at V and 4 bases at J, leaving 13 bases unmatched. The CDR3 is 17 residues long.